This TCR beta chain was sequenced in a study of cytomegalovirus exposure and HLA in healthy donors. Findings of the study overall: Presence/absence analyses rested on an assumption that sequencing depth was roughly uniform across donors.

This clone was picked up a small number of times. Antigen specificity is unknown. The PCR employed 60 Vbeta primers together with 13 Jbeta primers. Measured with immunoSEQ multiplex PCR; TCRdb has only the in-frame clones, and not every one. The sample records about 140,000 clones, less than 9.5% being singletons. The sequence was collected from a male donor in good health and CMV-seronegative. Sequenced: PBMCs.

For the CDR3, the DNA is TGTGCCAGCAGCCTAGACAGTTTCTCCTACGAGCAGTACTTC. Its protein is CASSLDSFSYEQYF. The chain carries TRBV6-5 and TRBJ2-7; D may be TRBD1 (5 bases). CDR1 and CDR2 (germline): MNHEY, SVGAGI. The CDR3 totals 14 residues. V lost 6 bases to trimming and J lost 0 bases, with 12 bases between them.